This TCR beta chain was captured by sequencing in a study of T cell repertoires in cytomegalovirus infection. Study in general: Evidence of both CMV infection and a matching HLA type came from public TCR beta signatures.

J was trimmed by 0 bases and V by 5 bases; bases with no gene match: 5. Germline CDR1 reads SGHVS; CDR2 reads FNYEAQ. The length of the CDR3 is 15 residues. TCRdb reanalysed the reads using MiXCR and keeps one entry per CDR3 protein. The sample consists of more than 150,000 distinct CDR3 sequences, roughly 19% of them appearing once. The source of this sequence is a human donor in good health (CMV status not recorded). Some clones in this sample may be carry-over from other donors' samples. The rearrangement uses TRBV7-6 and TRBJ1-1; 8 positions match TRBD1. The sequenced sample was PBMCs. The CDR3 region is CASSEQGGLNTEAFF. The CDR3 nucleotides are TGTGCCAGCAGCGAACAGGGGGGGTTGAACACTGAAGCTTTCTTT.